One sample yielded the 23 T cell receptor beta chains listed below, sequenced in a study of OX40 agonist ivuxolimab in advanced cancers. Assay: immunoSEQ multiplex PCR; the TCRdb copy retains only in-frame clones and omits some. The sample carries 75,000 to 95,000 clones, about 90% recorded once. Sequences were derived from CD4+ or CD8+ T cells sorted from blood, sampled in a trial of the OX40 agonist ivuxolimab. The receptors stem from an adult with an advanced solid tumor such as melanoma, head and neck, liver or kidney cancer.

The chain couples TRBV5-1 to TRBJ2-1; 9 bases map to TRBD1. The J segment lost 7 bases and the V segment lost 3 bases, leaving 5 bases of the junction unmatched. CDR3 length: 14 amino acids. From germline, CDR1 is SGHRS and CDR2 YFSETQ. The CDR3: CASSSQTGGNEQFF. CDR3 nucleotides: TGCGCCAGCAGCTCCCAGACAGGGGGGAATGAGCAGTTCTTC.

The chain recombines TRBV5-8 with TRBJ1-5; D may be TRBD1 (5 bases). Germline values: CDR1 SGHTS, CDR2 YDEGEE. Trimming left V 2 bases short and J 5 bases short, with 8 bases between. The CDR3 runs to 13 residues. In nucleotides, the CDR3 is TGTGCCAGCAGCTTTGGGGGGGATCAGCCCCAGCATTTT. It codes for CASSFGGDQPQHF.

The rearrangement uses TRBV27 and TRBJ2-1; 12 bases fit TRBD2. This CDR3 is 16 amino acids long. J gave up 9 bases and V 5 bases, and 11 bases lay outside the gene matches. Germline V lookup: CDR1 MNHEY, CDR2 SMNVEV (reference sequence). The CDR3 loop reads CASSLRGLAGGGEQFF. CDR3 coding DNA: TGTGCCAGCAGTCTAAGGGGGCTAGCGGGAGGGGGTGAGCAGTTCTTC.

In this sample, this clone turned up a few times. The chain is built from TRBV30 and TRBJ1-1; D remains unclear. Germline-derived CDR1 and CDR2 are GTSNPN and SVGIG (reference sequence). The CDR3 is 14 residues long. Trimming cost V 7 bases and J 3 bases, with 18 bases left between them. The CDR3 here is CASSGRVGYTEAFF. For the CDR3, the DNA is TGTGCCTCTTCCGGAAGGGTAGGGTACACTGAAGCTTTCTTT.

The chain links TRBV2 to TRBJ1-5, with a possible D match to TRBD1 (5 bases). Germline V gene sequence: CDR1 SNHLY, CDR2 FYNNEI. Trimming pared 3 bases from V and 4 bases from J, leaving 13 bases between. There are 15 residues in the CDR3. CDR3 nucleotides: TGTGCCAGCAGTGAGGGACCCGGGGCGAATCAGCCCCAGCATTTT. Encoded protein: CASSEGPGANQPQHF.

The V call is TRBV19, the J call TRBJ2-1; D possibly corresponds to TRBD2 (6 bases). V lost 1 base to trimming and J lost 8 bases, with 12 bases between them. Germline-derived CDR1 and CDR2 are LNHDA and SQIVND (reference sequence). The CDR3 has 14 residues. For the CDR3, the DNA is TGTGCCAGTAGTATAGTCGGGAGAGCCGATGAGCAGTTCTTC. Protein product: CASSIVGRADEQFF.

The J gene is TRBJ1-2, the V gene TRBV20-1; D call uncertain. Germline V gene data show CDR1 as DFQATT and CDR2 as SNEGSKA (reference sequence). Trimming stripped 7 bases from V and 1 base from J, with 7 bases between. CDR3 size: 11 residues. This CDR3 is CSGEDNYGYTF. The CDR3 nucleotides read TGCAGTGGGGAGGATAACTATGGCTACACCTTC.

The chain uses TRBV9 and TRBJ1-1; D remains ambiguous. Deletions cut 2 bases from V and 3 bases from J, with 8 bases between. This CDR3 spans 13 amino acids. The germline V gene has CDR1 SGDLS and CDR2 YYNGEE. The CDR3 loop is CASSVAQHTEAFF. CDR3 nucleotides: TGTGCCAGCAGCGTCGCACAGCACACTGAAGCTTTCTTT.

The J gene is TRBJ2-7, the V gene TRBV7-3, with TRBD1 matching over 8 bases. This CDR3 is 13 amino acids long. J was trimmed by 5 bases and V by 6 bases; bases with no gene match: 6. The V gene's germline CDR1 is SGHTA and CDR2 FQGTGA. The CDR3 DNA follows: TGTGCCAGCAGTTCGGACAGGGACAACGAGCAGTACTTC. It specifies CASSSDRDNEQYF.

The chain joins TRBV28 to TRBJ1-1, with 8 bases identical to TRBD1. V lost 5 bases, J lost 4 bases, and 9 bases stayed unmatched. The CDR3 is 15 amino acids. Germline V gives CDR1 MDHEN, CDR2 SYDVKM. CDR3 amino acids: CASSPRTGKGTEAFF. The CDR3 nucleotides are TGTGCCAGCAGTCCCCGGACAGGGAAGGGCACTGAAGCTTTCTTT.

The chain uses TRBV7-2 and TRBJ1-2; a possible D gene is TRBD1 (5 bases). The V end was cut by 5 bases, the J end by 0 bases, with 22 bases between. The CDR3 has 18 amino acids. CDR1 is SGHTA, CDR2 FQGNSA, per germline. DNA for the CDR3: TGTGCCAGCAGCATTAGACAGCCTTCCACTTTAGCTAACTATGGCTACACCTTC. This codes for CASSIRQPSTLANYGYTF.

The V gene is TRBV19, the J gene TRBJ2-7; 7 bases map to TRBD1. With V trimmed by 4 bases and J by 2 bases, 8 bases remained unmatched. The CDR3 length is 15 residues. The germline CDR1 and CDR2 sequences are LNHDA and SQIVND (reference sequence). CDR3 residues: CASSTGQVGAYEQYF. CDR3 DNA: TGTGCCAGTAGTACAGGACAGGTGGGAGCCTACGAGCAGTACTTC.

This chain joins TRBV6-5 and TRBJ2-7; D ambiguous. This CDR3 is built from 14 residues. V was shortened by 8 bases and J by 0 bases, with 14 bases between the two germline ends. Per the germline V gene, CDR1 is MNHEY and CDR2 is SVGAGI. CDR3 residues: CASARRRSSYEQYV. Here the CDR3 DNA reads TGTGCCAGCGCAAGGCGGAGAAGCTCCTACGAGCAGTACGTC.

A word on this clone: A read error may account for a junction end that differs from germline. The gene calls are TRBV5-4 and TRBJ2-5; D tentatively reads TRBD1 or TRBD2 (5 bases each). The CDR3 contains 13 residues. Germline-derived CDR1 and CDR2 are SGHNT and YYREEE (reference sequence). CDR3 DNA: TGTGCCAGCAGTACCGGGACCGAACTCTGGAGGAACTTC. This encodes CASSTGTELWRNF.

V gene TRBV19 combines with J gene TRBJ1-4; 8 bases line up with TRBD1. This CDR3 contains 14 residues. With 6 bases clipped from V and 7 bases from J, the junction kept 7 bases outside the gene matches. From germline, CDR1 is LNHDA and CDR2 SQIVND (reference sequence). This CDR3 reads CASSETGGSEKLFF. CDR3 sequence (DNA): TGTGCCAGTAGCGAAACAGGGGGGAGTGAAAAACTGTTTTTT.

J is TRBJ1-5 and V is TRBV19; possible D gene TRBD1, 6 bases. CDR3 size: 15 residues. Germline assignment: CDR1 LNHDA and CDR2 SQIVND (reference sequence). Trimming took off 6 bases at V and 2 bases at J, with 14 bases between the two ends. For the CDR3, the DNA is TGTGCCAGTAGCATACAGGGCCGGGGCAATCAGCCCCAGCATTTT. It is translated as CASSIQGRGNQPQHF.

The chain couples TRBV29-1 to TRBJ2-3; no clear D gene. There are 18 residues in the CDR3. The germline V and J ends were trimmed by 0 bases and 3 bases, with 22 bases remaining between them. Looked up from germline, CDR1 is SQVTM and CDR2 is ANQGSEA. CDR3 nucleotide sequence: TGCAGCGTTGAAGATCTTATTATATCTGGGTTTGGGACAGATACGCAGTATTTT. Its translation is CSVEDLIISGFGTDTQYF.

The CDR3 bases are TGTGCCAGCAGCTTTGGGGGGGCCTCCTACGAGCAGTACGTC. It codes for CASSFGGASYEQYV. V is TRBV7-9 and J is TRBJ2-7, with a weak D call TRBD2 (7 bases). Germline values: CDR1 SEHNR, CDR2 FQNEAQ (reference sequence). The V and J ends lost 3 bases and 0 bases respectively, with 9 bases between them. The CDR3 totals 14 residues.

This clone occurred once. The rearrangement uses TRBV5-5 and TRBJ1-1; D call uncertain. CDR1 and CDR2 (germline): SGHKS, YYEKEE (reference sequence). V was trimmed by 0 bases and J by 1 base, leaving 7 bases between them. The CDR3 loop spans 14 amino acids. The CDR3 DNA reads TGTGCCAGCAGCTTGGCCAGGCCGAACACTGAAGCTTTCTTT. Its protein is CASSLARPNTEAFF.

The chain links TRBV5-6 to TRBJ2-7; the D is unclear. V was pared by 2 bases and J by 4 bases, with 7 bases between. The CDR3 has 12 amino acids. Germline CDR1 reads SGHDT; CDR2 reads YYEEEE. The CDR3 DNA follows: TGTGCCAGCAGCTTTACAATGTACGAGCAGTACTTC. Protein product: CASSFTMYEQYF.

The rearrangement joins TRBV9 to TRBJ2-5; D unclear. Germline V gives CDR1 SGDLS, CDR2 YYNGEE. CDR3 length equals 14 residues. Trimming took off 0 bases at V and 2 bases at J, with 8 bases between the two ends. This CDR3 is CASSVGILQETQYF. CDR3 in DNA: TGTGCCAGCAGCGTAGGAATATTACAAGAGACCCAGTACTTC.

The chain uses TRBV27 and TRBJ2-1; D not certain. Germline CDR1 is MNHEY and CDR2 is SMNVEV (reference sequence). V lost 4 bases and J lost 2, with 9 bases in between. This CDR3 is 14 amino acids long. The DNA for the CDR3 is TGTGCCAGCAGTTACGTGTTCGCCTACAATGAGCAGTTCTTC. Protein product: CASSYVFAYNEQFF.

The rearrangement links TRBV7-9 to TRBJ2-5; perhaps TRBD2 as D (5 bases). Looked up from germline, CDR1 is SEHNR and CDR2 is FQNEAQ (reference sequence). V lost 0 bases and J lost 1, with 15 bases in between. The CDR3 has 17 residues. CDR3 sequence reads: CASSLARGPISQETQYF. The CDR3, as DNA: TGTGCCAGCAGCTTAGCGCGCGGGCCGATATCCCAAGAGACCCAGTACTTC.